The 24 T cell receptor beta chains reported below all come from one sample, sequenced in a study of PD-1 blockade in mismatch repair-deficient tumors (dated by TCRdb to between 2016 and 2019). In the paper's terms, the time point label means: peripheral blood before pembrolizumab. The library came from the immunoSEQ multiplex PCR assay. TCRdb limited this immuneACCESS table to in-frame rearrangements with V and J called. A share of clones is missing; checked studies link under half to unresolved V genes, and the rest is unexplained. In this sample the table shows some 27,000 clones, approximately 84% of which occur a single time. The top ten constitute 2.9% of the sample. Specimen: PBMCs, collected before pembrolizumab treatment. These receptors were obtained from an adult with mismatch repair-deficient cancer.

The V and J genes are TRBV28 and TRBJ1-2; 7 nucleotides agree with TRBD1. Germline lookup yields CDR1 MDHEN and CDR2 SYDVKM. This CDR3 comprises 16 residues. Trimming took 2 bases from V and 8 from J; bases not matched to a gene: 14. DNA for the CDR3: TGTGCCAGCAGTTTAAGACAGGGCCTATGGAAAAACGGCTACACCTTC. It yields the protein CASSLRQGLWKNGYTF.

The chain has TRBV27 and TRBJ2-1; perhaps TRBD1 as D (5 bases). This CDR3 spans 15 amino acids. With 1 base removed from V and 7 bases from J, the gap between germline ends came to 14 bases. CDR1 is MNHEY and CDR2 is SMNVEV in the germline V gene (reference sequence). The CDR3 spells CASSLFRQGGNEQFF. The CDR3 DNA sequence: TGTGCCAGCAGTTTATTTCGGCAGGGTGGGAATGAGCAGTTCTTC.

This clone appeared a few times. CDR3 amino acids: CASGGSEQYF. CDR3 in DNA: TGCGCCAGCGGGGGGAGCGAGCAGTACTTC. This sequence joins TRBV10-1 and TRBJ2-7, with a weak D call TRBD2 (6 bases). The CDR3 contains 10 residues. The germline V and J ends were trimmed by 8 bases and 6 bases, with 8 bases remaining between them. From germline, CDR1 is WNHNN and CDR2 SYGVQD (reference sequence).

The chain combines TRBV28 with TRBJ2-3; the match to TRBD2 covers 12 bases. Germline assignment: CDR1 MDHEN and CDR2 SYDVKM. The junction had 10 bases not matched to a gene; V was cut back by 2 bases and J by 7 bases. There are 17 residues in the CDR3. CDR3 DNA: TGTGCCAGCAGTTTACTTAATACTAGCGGGAGGTTGAATACGCAGTATTTT. Amino acids: CASSLLNTSGRLNTQYF.

The chain combines TRBV10-2 with TRBJ2-1; D gene uncertain. Looked up from germline, CDR1 is WSHSY and CDR2 is SAAADI. This CDR3 spans 14 amino acids. Trimming took 3 bases from V and 9 from J, leaving 15 bases between them. CDR3 loop: CASSESARLGEQFF. The CDR3 nucleotides are TGCGCCAGCAGTGAATCTGCTAGACTTGGTGAGCAGTTCTTC.

The chain is built from TRBV10-1 and TRBJ2-1; possibly TRBD2 for D (6 bases). Germline V gene data show CDR1 as WNHNN and CDR2 as SYGVQD (reference sequence). This CDR3 has 13 amino acids. The V gene lost 9 bases and the J gene lost 9 bases, with 18 bases spanning the gap. Here the CDR3 DNA reads TGCGCCAGAGTGACTAGAACGGAGCTTGAGCAGTTCTTC. It encodes CARVTRTELEQFF.

The chain recombines TRBV5-1 with TRBJ2-1; 10 nucleotides line up with TRBD2. The CDR3 sequence is 15 residues long. V gave up 2 bases and J gave up 7 bases; unmatched junction bases: 6. Germline CDR1 SGHRS, CDR2 YFSETQ. DNA of the CDR3: TGCGCCAGCAGCTTCTTCACTAGCGGGAATAATGAGCAGTTCTTC. Its protein product is CASSFFTSGNNEQFF.

CDR3 sequence reads: CASSQRSSGSSYNEQFF. In DNA form, the CDR3 reads TGTGCCAGCAGCCAGCGCTCTAGCGGGAGCTCCTACAATGAGCAGTTCTTC. The chain couples TRBV4-2 to TRBJ2-1, with 10 bases fitting TRBD2. Germline V gene sequence: CDR1 LGHNA, CDR2 YNFKEQ. Trimming at V came to 3 bases and at J to 0 bases, leaving 5 bases not matched to a gene. The CDR3 covers 17 residues.

V gene TRBV7-2 combines with J gene TRBJ2-7; D remains ambiguous. The CDR3 covers 14 residues. Germline lookup yields CDR1 SGHTA and CDR2 FQGNSA. The germline V and J ends were trimmed by 3 bases and 3 bases, with 12 bases remaining between them. CDR3 sequence reads: CASSFNYQSYEQYF. The CDR3 region has the DNA TGTGCCAGCAGCTTCAACTATCAAAGCTACGAGCAGTACTTC.

J is TRBJ1-2 and V is TRBV7-9, with 8 nucleotides matching TRBD1. Trimming took 5 bases from V and 6 from J; bases not matched to a gene: 8. In germline, CDR1 is SEHNR, CDR2 FQNEAQ (reference sequence). The CDR3 contains 14 residues. CDR3: CASSPDRVYDGYTF. CDR3 sequence (DNA): TGTGCCAGCAGCCCGGACAGGGTCTATGATGGCTACACCTTC.

This chain links TRBV28 with TRBJ1-4, with D perhaps matching TRBD1 (6 bases). The V gene lost 2 bases and the J gene lost 0 bases, with 7 bases spanning the gap. The germline V gene encodes CDR1 MDHEN and CDR2 SYDVKM. The length of the CDR3 is 15 residues. In nucleotides, the CDR3 is TGTGCCAGCAGTTTAGGGGGCTCAACTAATGAAAAACTGTTTTTT. Protein: CASSLGGSTNEKLFF.

The V gene is TRBV7-4, the J gene TRBJ2-1; D is unclear. Germline assignment: CDR1 SGHVT and CDR2 SQSDAQ. V gave up 5 bases and J gave up 0 bases, with 11 bases separating them. The CDR3 length is 15 residues. CDR3 sequence reads: CASSTPVDSYNEQFF. The CDR3 DNA sequence: TGTGCCAGCAGCACGCCAGTCGACTCCTACAATGAGCAGTTCTTC.

This clone turned up a few times. Other DNA sequences within the sample encode an identical CDR3. The chain links TRBV5-4 to TRBJ2-7, with D possibly TRBD2 on 6 matching bases. Germline CDR1 and CDR2: SGHNT and YYREEE (reference sequence). This CDR3 region has 16 residues. V was cut by 2 bases and J by 3 bases, with 18 bases left in between. This CDR3 reads CASSFGRTGEGYEQYF. The CDR3 DNA reads as TGTGCCAGCAGCTTCGGTAGGACGGGAGAGGGCTACGAGCAGTACTTC.

The chain combines TRBV9 with TRBJ2-1, with 11 bases aligning to TRBD2. The ends lost 3 bases at V and 7 bases at J; junction bases unmatched: 12. CDR1 and CDR2 (germline): SGDLS, YYNGEE. This CDR3 region has 17 residues. The CDR3 sequence: CASSASLLAGVKNEQFF. The DNA of the CDR3 is TGTGCCAGCAGCGCCAGTCTACTAGCGGGAGTTAAAAATGAGCAGTTCTTC.

This clone appeared a single time. This chain uses TRBV28 with TRBJ1-1; TRBD1 agrees at 8 bases. This CDR3 has 15 residues. Germline V lookup: CDR1 MDHEN, CDR2 SYDVKM. Losses at the gene ends were 7 bases for V and 6 bases for J; bases not matched to a gene: 13. CDR3: CASTLPGQGRAEAFF. The DNA for the CDR3 is TGTGCCAGCACCCTCCCCGGACAGGGAAGAGCTGAAGCTTTCTTT.

A word on this clone: The sample carries other DNA sequences with the same CDR3. V gene TRBV2 combines with J gene TRBJ1-6; the D is unclear. The length of the CDR3 is 15 residues. Germline V lookup: CDR1 SNHLY, CDR2 FYNNEI. V was trimmed by 2 bases and J by 10 bases, leaving 15 bases between them. CDR3 sequence reads: CASSEHREVWSPLHF. The CDR3 DNA follows: TGTGCCAGCAGTGAACACCGGGAGGTGTGGTCACCCCTCCACTTT.

The chain employs TRBV9 and TRBJ2-5, with a tentative D call TRBD1 (5 bases). Germline CDR1 is SGDLS and CDR2 is YYNGEE. Trimming left V 0 bases short and J 4 bases short, with 13 bases between. The CDR3 is made up of 15 amino acids. The CDR3 DNA reads TGTGCCAGCAGCGTAGGGGCAGGGCTTGGAGAGACCCAGTACTTC. It yields the protein CASSVGAGLGETQYF.

This CDR3 reads CASSEYFKREFSNEQFF. The CDR3 DNA reads TGTGCCAGCAGTGAATATTTTAAGCGGGAGTTCTCCAATGAGCAGTTCTTC. The chain has TRBV25-1 and TRBJ2-1; 8 bases fit TRBD2. Germline V gives CDR1 MGHDK, CDR2 SYGVNS. CDR3 length: 17 amino acids. The trim removed 0 bases at V and 6 bases at J, leaving 10 bases unmatched.

The chain couples TRBV5-6 to TRBJ2-7; TRBD2 agrees at 7 bases. Germline V gives CDR1 SGHDT, CDR2 YYEEEE. After removal of 1 base from V and 1 base from J, the junction contained 2 bases not matched to a gene. This CDR3 spans 14 amino acids. CDR3 loop: CASSLSGGSYEQYF. CDR3 coding DNA: TGTGCCAGCAGCTTGTCGGGAGGTTCCTACGAGCAGTACTTC.

This chain uses TRBV13 with TRBJ2-5, with 10 positions matching TRBD2. Per germline, CDR1 PRHDT and CDR2 FYEKMQ (reference sequence). The CDR3 runs to 22 residues. Trimming removed 2 bases from V and 4 bases from J; junction bases left unmatched: 25. CDR3 in DNA: TGTGCCAGCAGCTTATGGGCCCTGGCCCCAGGACTAGCGGAGGGCCCCCTAGAGACCCAGTACTTC. It yields the protein CASSLWALAPGLAEGPLETQYF.

This chain connects TRBV19 to TRBJ2-5, with 7 bases fitting TRBD1. The germline CDR1 and CDR2 sequences are LNHDA and SQIVND (reference sequence). The CDR3 is made up of 14 amino acids. J was trimmed by 5 bases and V by 5 bases; bases with no gene match: 8. CDR3 nucleotides: TGTGCCAGTAGTCACCGGACAGGTTGGGAGACCCAGTACTTC. It translates to CASSHRTGWETQYF.

V is TRBV15 and J is TRBJ1-1; 8 bases fit TRBD1. Germline lookup yields CDR1 LNHNV and CDR2 YYDKDF (reference sequence). CDR3 length: 17 residues. Trimming cost V 1 base and J 1 base; bases outside gene matches: 8. The CDR3 protein is CATSRGLGQAKNTEAFF. Written as DNA, the CDR3 is TGTGCCACCAGCAGAGGCCTGGGACAGGCCAAGAACACTGAAGCTTTCTTT.

The chain couples TRBV11-3 to TRBJ2-1; 12 bases align to TRBD2. The germline CDR1 and CDR2 sequences are SGHNT and YENEEA. V lost 3 bases to trimming and J lost 5 bases; unmatched junction nucleotides: 5. The CDR3 totals 16 residues. CDR3 residues: CASSFPGTSGHNEQFF. The DNA of the CDR3 is TGTGCCAGCAGCTTCCCCGGGACTAGCGGGCACAATGAGCAGTTCTTC.

The chain links TRBV28 to TRBJ2-7; 7 bases fit TRBD1. This CDR3 has 15 amino acids. Per the germline V gene, CDR1 is MDHEN and CDR2 is SYDVKM. V lost 6 bases and J lost 0; bases outside the gene matches: 8. This CDR3 reads CASSTGTAASYEQYF. The CDR3 nucleotides are TGTGCCAGCAGCACCGGGACAGCAGCCTCCTACGAGCAGTACTTC.